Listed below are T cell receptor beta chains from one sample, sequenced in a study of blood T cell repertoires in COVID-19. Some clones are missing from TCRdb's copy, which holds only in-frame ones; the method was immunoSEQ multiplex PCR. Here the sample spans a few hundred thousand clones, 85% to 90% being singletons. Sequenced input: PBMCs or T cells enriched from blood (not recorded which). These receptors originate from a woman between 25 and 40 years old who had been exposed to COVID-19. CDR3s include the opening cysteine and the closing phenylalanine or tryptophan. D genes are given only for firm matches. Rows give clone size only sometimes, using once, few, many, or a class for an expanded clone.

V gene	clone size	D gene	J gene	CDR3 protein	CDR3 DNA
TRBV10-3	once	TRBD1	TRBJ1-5	CAISESTTGGSQPQHF	TGTGCCATCAGTGAGTCGACGACAGGGGGTAGTCAGCCCCAGCATTTT
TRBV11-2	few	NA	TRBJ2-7	CASSLIEVGFYEQYF	TGTGCCAGCAGCTTAATTGAGGTTGGCTTCTACGAGCAGTACTTC
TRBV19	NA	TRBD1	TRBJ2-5	CASSITGGQETQYF	TGTGCCAGTAGTATAACAGGGGGCCAAGAGACCCAGTACTTC
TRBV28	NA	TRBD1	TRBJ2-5	CASSQGTVGSETQYF	TGTGCCAGCAGTCAAGGGACAGTCGGTTCGGAGACCCAGTACTTC
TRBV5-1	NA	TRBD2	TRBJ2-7	CASSSWTSEAYEQYF	TGCGCCAGCAGCTCGTGGACTAGCGAGGCCTACGAGCAGTACTTC
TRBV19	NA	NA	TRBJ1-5	CASSTQGMATTYQPQHF	TGTGCCAGTAGTACGCAGGGGATGGCCACCACCTATCAGCCCCAGCATTTT
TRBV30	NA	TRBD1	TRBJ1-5	CAWREHRGSGNQPQHF	TGTGCCTGGAGGGAACACAGGGGAAGTGGCAATCAGCCCCAGCATTTT
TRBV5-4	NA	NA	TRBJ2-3	CASSLGEGLTDTQYF	TGTGCCAGCAGCTTGGGAGAGGGACTCACAGATACGCAGTATTTT
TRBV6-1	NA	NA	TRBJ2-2	CASSETPRTNTGELFF	TGTGCCAGCAGTGAAACCCCCAGGACGAACACCGGGGAGCTGTTTTTT
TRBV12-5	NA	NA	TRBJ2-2	CASRTGNTGELFF	TGTGCTAGCCGTACAGGGAACACCGGGGAGCTGTTTTTT
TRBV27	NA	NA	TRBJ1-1	CASSPSRTVQQGEAFF	TGTGCCAGCAGTCCATCCAGGACAGTCCAACAAGGGGAAGCTTTCTTT
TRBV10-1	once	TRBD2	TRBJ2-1	CASSDRGGEQFF	TGCGCCAGCAGTGACCGCGGGGGGGAGCAGTTCTTC
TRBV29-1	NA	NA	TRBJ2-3	CSVLSTDTQYF	TGCAGCGTTCTCAGTACAGATACGCAGTATTTT
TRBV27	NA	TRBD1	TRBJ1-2	CASRSRDRVEGYGYTF	TGTGCCAGCAGGAGCCGGGACAGGGTAGAGGGCTATGGCTACACCTTC
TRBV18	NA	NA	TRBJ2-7	CASSPPGHSPYEQYF	TGTGCCAGCTCACCGCCGGGACATTCGCCTTACGAGCAGTACTTC
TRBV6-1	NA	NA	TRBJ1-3	CASSEWGGSAGNTIYF	TGTGCCAGCAGTGAATGGGGGGGTTCGGCTGGAAACACCATATATTTT
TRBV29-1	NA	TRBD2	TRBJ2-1	CSGGGLAGIPYNEQFF	TGCAGCGGGGGAGGACTAGCGGGGATCCCCTACAATGAGCAGTTCTTC
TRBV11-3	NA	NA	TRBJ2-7	CASSLEGGGAFYEQYF	TGTGCCAGCAGCTTAGAGGGAGGGGGGGCGTTCTACGAGCAGTACTTC
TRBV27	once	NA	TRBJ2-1	CASSTPDGGDRTNEQFF	TGTGCCAGCAGTACCCCGGATGGGGGGGACAGGACCAATGAGCAGTTCTTC
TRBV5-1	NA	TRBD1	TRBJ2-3	CASSKTGQGDSTDTQYF	TGCGCCAGCAGCAAAACGGGACAGGGGGACAGCACAGATACGCAGTATTTT
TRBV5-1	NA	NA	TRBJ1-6	CASSLDSNSPLHF	TGCGCCAGCAGCTTGGACAGTAATTCACCCCTCCACTTT
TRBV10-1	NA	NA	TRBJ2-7	CASSESGVAEQYF	TGCGCCAGCAGTGAGTCCGGGGTTGCCGAGCAGTACTTC
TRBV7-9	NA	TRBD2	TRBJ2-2	CASSLLAANTGELFF	TGTGCCAGCAGCTTGCTAGCGGCGAACACCGGGGAGCTGTTTTTT
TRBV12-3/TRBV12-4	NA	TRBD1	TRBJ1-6	CASSLRGRSPLHF	TGTGCCAGCAGTTTGAGGGGGCGTTCACCCCTCCACTTT
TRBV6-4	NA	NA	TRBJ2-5	CASSDSVGTQYF	TGTGCCAGCAGTGACTCGGTCGGGACCCAGTACTTC
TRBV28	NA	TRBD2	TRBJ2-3	CASSLRFGLAGGGPDTQYF	TGTGCCAGCAGTTTAAGGTTCGGACTAGCGGGAGGGGGTCCAGATACGCAGTATTTT
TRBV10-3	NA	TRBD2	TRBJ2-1	CATRLAGVSVGGNEQFF	TGTGCCACCAGACTAGCGGGAGTAAGTGTGGGAGGCAATGAGCAGTTCTTC
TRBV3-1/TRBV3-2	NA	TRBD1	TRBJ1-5	CASSQAPGQGNQPQHF	TGTGCCAGCAGCCAAGCCCCGGGACAGGGGAATCAGCCCCAGCATTTT
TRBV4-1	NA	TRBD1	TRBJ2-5	CASSPSFGTGVETQYF	TGCGCCAGCAGCCCCAGTTTTGGGACAGGGGTGGAGACCCAGTACTTC
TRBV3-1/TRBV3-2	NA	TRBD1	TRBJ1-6	CASSQPRGNNSPLHF	TGTGCCAGCAGCCAACCCAGGGGGAATAATTCACCCCTCCACTTT
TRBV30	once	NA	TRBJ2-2	CAWSVPGMKELFF	TGTGCCTGGAGTGTACCCGGGATGAAGGAGCTGTTTTTT
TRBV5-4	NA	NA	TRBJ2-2	CASSHDRNTGELFF	TGTGCCAGCAGCCACGACAGGAACACCGGGGAGCTGTTTTTT
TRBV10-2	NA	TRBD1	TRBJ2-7	CASRTGTGGFYEQYF	TGCGCCAGCAGGACCGGGACAGGGGGCTTCTACGAGCAGTACTTC
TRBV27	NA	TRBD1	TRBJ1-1	CASSLSVTGGMNTEAFF	TGTGCCAGCAGTTTATCGGTGACAGGGGGTATGAACACTGAAGCTTTCTTT
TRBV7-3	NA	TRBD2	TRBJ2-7	CASSPSGSSSEQYF	TGTGCCAGCAGCCCTAGCGGGAGCAGTTCCGAGCAGTACTTC
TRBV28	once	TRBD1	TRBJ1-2	CASSLGGQGARAGYTF	TGTGCCAGCAGTTTAGGGGGACAGGGGGCGCGGGCTGGCTACACCTTC
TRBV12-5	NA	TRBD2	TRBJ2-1	CASGLLLAGVIEQFF	TGTGCTAGTGGTTTGTTACTAGCGGGAGTTATTGAGCAGTTCTTC
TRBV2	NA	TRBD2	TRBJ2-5	CASSEGLVVGETQYF	TGTGCCAGCAGCGAAGGACTAGTCGTCGGAGAGACCCAGTACTTC
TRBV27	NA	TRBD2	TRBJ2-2	CASSFGGEGGELFF	TGTGCCAGCAGTTTTGGGGGGGAAGGCGGGGAGCTGTTTTTT
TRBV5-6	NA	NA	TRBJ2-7	CASSLPGFSSYEQYF	TGTGCCAGCAGCCTACCGGGGTTTAGCTCCTACGAGCAGTACTTC
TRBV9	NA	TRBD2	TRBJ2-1	CASSVGSLAGVDEQFF	TGTGCCAGCAGCGTAGGGAGCCTAGCGGGAGTTGATGAGCAGTTCTTC
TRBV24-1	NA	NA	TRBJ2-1	CATSGTASYNEQFF	TGTGCCACCAGTGGGACAGCCTCCTACAATGAGCAGTTCTTC
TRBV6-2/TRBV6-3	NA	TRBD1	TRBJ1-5	CASSYTTGGGSHNQPQHF	TGTGCCAGCAGTTACACCACAGGGGGAGGATCTCACAATCAGCCCCAGCATTTT
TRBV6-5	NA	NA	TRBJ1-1	CASSFRNTGNTEAFF	TGTGCCAGCAGTTTCCGAAATACAGGGAACACTGAAGCTTTCTTT
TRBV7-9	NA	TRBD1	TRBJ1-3	CASSSGTASGNTIYF	TGTGCCAGCAGCTCCGGGACAGCCTCTGGAAACACCATATATTTT
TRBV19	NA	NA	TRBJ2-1	CASSRGGTAVEQFF	TGTGCCAGTAGTAGGGGCGGGACGGCGGTTGAGCAGTTCTTC
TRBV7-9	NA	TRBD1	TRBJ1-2	CASSLGTGGGYGYTF	TGTGCCAGCAGCTTAGGGACAGGGGGCGGCTATGGCTACACCTTC